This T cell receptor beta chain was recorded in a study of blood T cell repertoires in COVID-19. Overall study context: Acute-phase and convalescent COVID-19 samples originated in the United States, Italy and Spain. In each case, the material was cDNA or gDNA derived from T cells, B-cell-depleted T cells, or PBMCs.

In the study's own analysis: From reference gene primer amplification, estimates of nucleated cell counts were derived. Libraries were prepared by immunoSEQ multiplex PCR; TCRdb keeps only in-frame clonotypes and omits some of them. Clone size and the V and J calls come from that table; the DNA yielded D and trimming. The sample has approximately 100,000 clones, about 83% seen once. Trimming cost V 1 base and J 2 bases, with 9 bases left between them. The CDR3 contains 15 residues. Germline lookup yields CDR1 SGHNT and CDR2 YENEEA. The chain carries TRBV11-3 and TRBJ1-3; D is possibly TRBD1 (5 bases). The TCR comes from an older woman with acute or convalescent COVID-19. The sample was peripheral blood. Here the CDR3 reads CASSLVGGAGNTIYF. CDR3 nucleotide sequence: TGTGCCAGCAGCTTAGTAGGAGGGGCTGGAAACACCATATATTTT.